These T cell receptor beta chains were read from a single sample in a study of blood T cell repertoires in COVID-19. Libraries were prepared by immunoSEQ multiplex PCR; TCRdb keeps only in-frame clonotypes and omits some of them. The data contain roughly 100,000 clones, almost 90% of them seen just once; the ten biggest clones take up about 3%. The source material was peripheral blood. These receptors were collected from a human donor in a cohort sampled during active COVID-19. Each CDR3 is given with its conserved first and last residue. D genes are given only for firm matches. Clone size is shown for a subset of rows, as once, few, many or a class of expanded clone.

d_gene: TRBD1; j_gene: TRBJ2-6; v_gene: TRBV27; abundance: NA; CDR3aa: CASSLTGGSSGANVLTF; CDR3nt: TGTGCCAGCAGTTTAACAGGGGGATCTTCCGGGGCCAACGTCCTGACTTTC
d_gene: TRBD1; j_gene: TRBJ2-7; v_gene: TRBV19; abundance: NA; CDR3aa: CASSMVGGPSLEQYF; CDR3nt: TGTGCCAGTAGTATGGTAGGGGGCCCGAGTTTGGAGCAGTACTTC
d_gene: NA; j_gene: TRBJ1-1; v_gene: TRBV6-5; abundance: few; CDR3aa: CASELTGLNTEAFF; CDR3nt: TGTGCCAGCGAGTTAACAGGGCTGAACACTGAAGCTTTCTTT
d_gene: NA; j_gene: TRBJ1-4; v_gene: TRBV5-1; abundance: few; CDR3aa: CASSLISVTGNEKLFF; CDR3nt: TGCGCCAGCAGCTTGATCTCAGTAACAGGCAATGAAAAACTGTTTTTT
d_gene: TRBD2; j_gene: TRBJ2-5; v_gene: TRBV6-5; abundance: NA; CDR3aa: CASSSRRGARETQYF; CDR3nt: TGTGCCAGCAGTTCCCGGCGGGGGGCGAGGGAGACCCAGTACTTC
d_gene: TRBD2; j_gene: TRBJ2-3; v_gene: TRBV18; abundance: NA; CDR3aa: CASSPRMTSGEGRTDTQYF; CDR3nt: TGTGCCAGCTCACCAAGGATGACTAGCGGGGAAGGACGCACAGATACGCAGTATTTT
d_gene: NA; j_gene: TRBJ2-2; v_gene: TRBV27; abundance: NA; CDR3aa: CASSLAQGTYTGELFF; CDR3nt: TGTGCCAGCAGTTTAGCACAGGGGACTTACACCGGGGAGCTGTTTTTT
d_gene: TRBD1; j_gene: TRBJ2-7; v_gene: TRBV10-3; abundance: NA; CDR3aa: CAISEAGGYEQYF; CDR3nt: TGTGCCATCAGTGAGGCAGGGGGCTACGAGCAGTACTTC
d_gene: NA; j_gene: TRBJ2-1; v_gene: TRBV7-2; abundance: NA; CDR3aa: CASSPRARERNNEQFF; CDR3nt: TGTGCCAGCAGCCCCAGGGCGCGGGAAAGGAACAATGAGCAGTTCTTC
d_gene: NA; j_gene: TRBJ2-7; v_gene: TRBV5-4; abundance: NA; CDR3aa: CASSLPGAGAYEQYF; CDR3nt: TGTGCCAGCAGCCTACCGGGGGCGGGGGCCTACGAGCAGTACTTC
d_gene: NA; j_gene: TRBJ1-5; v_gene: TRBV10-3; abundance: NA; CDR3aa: CAIRKWTDQPQHF; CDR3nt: TGTGCCATCAGGAAATGGACAGATCAGCCCCAGCATTTT
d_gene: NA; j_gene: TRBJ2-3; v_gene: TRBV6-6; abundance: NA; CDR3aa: CASSFGGHSTDTQYF; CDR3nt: TGTGCCAGCAGCTTCGGAGGGCACAGCACAGATACGCAGTATTTT
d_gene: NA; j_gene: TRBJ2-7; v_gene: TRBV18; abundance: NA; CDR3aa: CASSRPGPRDNEQYF; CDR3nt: TGTGCCAGCTCACGTCCCGGGCCCCGGGACAACGAGCAGTACTTC
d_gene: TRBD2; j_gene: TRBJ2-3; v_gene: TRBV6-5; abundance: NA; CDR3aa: CASSYLPGLAGDTQYF; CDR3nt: TGTGCCAGCAGTTACCTCCCGGGACTAGCAGGAGATACGCAGTATTTT
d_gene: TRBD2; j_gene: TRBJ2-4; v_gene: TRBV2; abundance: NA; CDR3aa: CASSSSGGGVAKNIQYF; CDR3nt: TGTGCCAGCAGTTCCAGCGGGGGGGGCGTGGCCAAAAACATTCAGTACTTC
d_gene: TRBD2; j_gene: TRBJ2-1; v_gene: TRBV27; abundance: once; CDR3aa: CASSLPTSGRRIEQFF; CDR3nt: TGTGCCAGCAGCTTACCGACTAGCGGGAGGAGGATTGAGCAGTTCTTC
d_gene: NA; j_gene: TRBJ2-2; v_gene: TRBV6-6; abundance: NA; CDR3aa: CASSFDRRNTGELFF; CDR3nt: TGTGCCAGCAGTTTTGACAGGCGCAACACCGGGGAGCTGTTTTTT